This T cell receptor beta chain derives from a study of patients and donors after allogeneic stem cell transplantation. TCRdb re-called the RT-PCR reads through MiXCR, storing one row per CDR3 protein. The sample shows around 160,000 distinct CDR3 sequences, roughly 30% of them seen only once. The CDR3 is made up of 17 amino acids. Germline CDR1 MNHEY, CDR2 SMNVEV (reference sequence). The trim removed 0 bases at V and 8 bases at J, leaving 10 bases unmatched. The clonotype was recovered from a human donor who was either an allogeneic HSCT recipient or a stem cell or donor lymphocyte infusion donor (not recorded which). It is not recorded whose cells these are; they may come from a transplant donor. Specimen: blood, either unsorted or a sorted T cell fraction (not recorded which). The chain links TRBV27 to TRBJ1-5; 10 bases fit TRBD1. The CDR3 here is CASSLSGGTGEIKPQHF. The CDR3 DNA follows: TGTGCCAGCAGTTTATCGGGGGGGACAGGGGAGATCAAGCCCCAGCATTTT.